The 25 T cell receptor beta chains below were found in one sample sequenced in a study of STAT3 mutations in large granular lymphocyte leukemia. Their specific antigens are unknown. Whole-study results and caveats: Every T-LGLL patient had at least one immunodominant TCRbeta clonotype.

Here immunoSEQ multiplex PCR was the method, and the copy in TCRdb shows in-frame clones only, minus some. The sample yields approximately 25,000 clones, less than 95% seen once. The sequenced material came from peripheral blood mononuclear cells. The receptors come from a man aged 35 to 55 with T-cell large granular lymphocyte leukemia. Some clones in this sample may be carry-over from other donors' samples.

V usage is TRBV30 and J usage is TRBJ1-6; 8 nucleotides match TRBD1. With 3 bases clipped from V and 7 bases from J, the junction kept 11 bases outside the gene matches. Germline-derived CDR1 and CDR2 are GTSNPN and SVGIG (reference sequence). The CDR3 runs to 16 residues. The CDR3 nucleotides are TGTGCCTGGAGGTATACAGGGGGTTCCGTCAATTCACCCCTCCACTTT. Encoded protein: CAWRYTGGSVNSPLHF.

The genes are TRBV4-1 and TRBJ1-5; D is ambiguous. This CDR3 region has 15 residues. Per germline, CDR1 MGHRA and CDR2 YSYEKL. V lost 0 bases to trimming and J lost 7 bases, with 13 bases between them. The CDR3 DNA is TGCGCCAGCAGCCAAGATCGGGCTAGCGGGCAGCCCCAGCATTTT. Residues: CASSQDRASGQPQHF.

The J gene is TRBJ1-2, the V gene TRBV1. TRBV1 is designated a pseudogene. The CDR3 loop spans 16 amino acids. The CDR3 here is CTSRIQRLCETYGYTF. The CDR3, as DNA: TGCACCAGCAGAATCCAGCGTTTGTGCGAGACCTATGGCTACACCTTC.

In this sample, this clone turned up once. The chain employs TRBV6-5 and TRBJ1-6; TRBD1 matches 8 bases. The length of the CDR3 is 14 residues. V trimming: 8 bases; J trimming: 4 bases; junction bases outside the gene matches: 4. Germline V gives CDR1 MNHEY, CDR2 SVGAGI. The CDR3 DNA is TGTGCCAGCCGCAGGGGGCCATATAATTCACCCCTCCACTTT. It codes for CASRRGPYNSPLHF.

CDR3 in DNA: TGCAGCGCACAAAAAACAGGGAACTACGAGCAGTACTTC. It encodes CSAQKTGNYEQYF. The rearrangement uses TRBV29-1 and TRBJ2-7; possibly TRBD1 for D (6 bases). This CDR3 is 13 amino acids long. Germline CDR1 SQVTM, CDR2 ANQGSEA. With 7 bases removed from V and 3 bases from J, the gap between germline ends came to 16 bases.

The sample holds a few counts of this clone. The V gene is TRBV27, the J gene TRBJ2-7, with D unclear. CDR1 and CDR2 (germline): MNHEY, SMNVEV (reference sequence). The CDR3 is 15 amino acids. The V gene lost 7 bases and the J gene lost 3 bases, with 19 bases spanning the gap. The CDR3 sequence is CASTRKWGSGYEQYF. CDR3 in DNA: TGTGCCAGCACCCGTAAGTGGGGTTCGGGCTACGAGCAGTACTTC.

The chain recombines TRBV28 with TRBJ2-7, with 9 bases aligning to TRBD1. CDR3 length: 15 amino acids. The V and J ends lost 3 bases and 2 bases, in that order; junction bases with no gene match: 5. Germline CDR1 is MDHEN and CDR2 is SYDVKM. Written as DNA, the CDR3 is TGTGCCAGCAGTTTGCCCGGGACAGGGACCTACGAGCAGTACTTC. This translates into CASSLPGTGTYEQYF.

The genes are TRBV27 and TRBJ2-7; 11 bases align to TRBD2. V shed 5 bases and J 7 bases; nucleotides not matched to a gene: 10. This CDR3 comprises 15 residues. Germline CDR1 MNHEY, CDR2 SMNVEV (reference sequence). Written as DNA, the CDR3 is TGTGCCAGCAGTACCACTAGCGGGGGCGGGGGTGAGCAGTACTTC. The encoded protein is CASSTTSGGGGEQYF.

V gene TRBV6-6 combines with J gene TRBJ1-2; no clear D gene. The CDR3 has 15 residues. Per germline, CDR1 MNHNY and CDR2 SVGAGI (reference sequence). V was pared by 2 bases and J by 4 bases, with 14 bases between. As DNA, the CDR3 is TGTGCCAGCAGTTACGCAGTCGAGGCGGTCTATGGCTACACCTTC. Encoded protein: CASSYAVEAVYGYTF.

This chain joins TRBV6-1 and TRBJ2-7, with D uncertain. Trimming took 6 bases from V and 2 from J, leaving 8 bases between them. Germline V gene data show CDR1 as MNHNS and CDR2 as SASEGT. The CDR3 length is 12 residues. The CDR3 region has the DNA TGTGCCAGCAGCCTGGAGCCCTACGAGCAGTACTTC. Translating it yields CASSLEPYEQYF.

The chain links TRBV30 to TRBJ1-6; D remains ambiguous. This CDR3 spans 13 amino acids. Looked up from germline, CDR1 is GTSNPN and CDR2 is SVGIG (reference sequence). The V end lost 8 bases, the J end lost 8 bases, and 16 bases lay between the germline ends. The CDR3 is CARAGVTDSPLHF. The DNA of the CDR3 is TGTGCCCGGGCAGGCGTCACGGATTCACCCCTCCACTTT.

This clone is a singleton in its sample. The genes are TRBV4-1 and TRBJ2-7, with D possibly being TRBD2 (6 bases). V gave up 1 base and J gave up 3 bases, with 16 bases separating them. The germline V gene has CDR1 MGHRA and CDR2 YSYEKL. The CDR3 runs 16 residues. CDR3 sequence (DNA): TGCGCCAGCAGCCAAGGCTCCGGGACTCAAGGCTACGAGCAGTACTTC. Protein product: CASSQGSGTQGYEQYF.

The chain joins TRBV5-4 to TRBJ1-5; TRBD1 matches at 12 bases. The CDR3 contains 19 residues. J was trimmed by 3 bases and V by 4 bases; bases with no gene match: 14. Germline CDR1 SGHNT, CDR2 YYREEE (reference sequence). The chain's CDR3 is CASSGTGGAAPSNNQPQHF. The CDR3 region has the DNA TGTGCCAGCAGCGGGACAGGGGGCGCGGCGCCCTCAAACAATCAGCCCCAGCATTTT.

This clone has only a few counts. This chain connects TRBV10-2 to TRBJ1-6; D unclear. V lost 6 bases to trimming and J lost 7 bases, with 13 bases between them. CDR3 length: 14 residues. Germline-derived CDR1 and CDR2 are WSHSY and SAAADI. The CDR3 DNA reads as TGCGCCAGCAGCCCAGGTGGTGAGAATTCACCCCTCCACTTT. It yields the protein CASSPGGENSPLHF.

This clone was recorded once. The J gene is TRBJ2-5, the V gene TRBV15; either TRBD1 or TRBD2 may supply D (6 bases each). The CDR3 has 15 residues. V lost 1 base to trimming and J lost 2 bases, with 11 bases between them. CDR1 is LNHNV and CDR2 is YYDKDF in the germline V gene (reference sequence). The CDR3 DNA is TGTGCCACCAGCAGAGTGGGGGGCCGGCAAGAGACCCAGTACTTC. Encoded protein: CATSRVGGRQETQYF.

The chain recombines TRBV4-2 with TRBJ2-7; TRBD1 matches at 9 bases. CDR1 LGHNA and CDR2 YNFKEQ come from the germline V gene. With 1 base clipped from V and 4 bases from J, the junction kept 11 bases outside the gene matches. The CDR3 sequence is 17 residues long. The CDR3 loop is CASSQVYTGQGLYEQYF. As DNA, the CDR3 is TGTGCCAGCAGCCAAGTTTATACGGGACAGGGACTATACGAGCAGTACTTC.

The CDR3 is CASSVVPTDSGSSGYTF. The CDR3 nucleotides are TGTGCCAGCAGCGTAGTACCCACCGATTCGGGTAGCTCTGGCTACACCTTC. The chain recombines TRBV9 with TRBJ1-2; D gene uncertain. V was clipped by 0 bases and J by 7 bases, with 22 bases between them. Germline V gene sequence: CDR1 SGDLS, CDR2 YYNGEE. This CDR3 region has 17 residues.

J is TRBJ1-4 and V is TRBV30, with a tentative D call TRBD1 (6 bases). This CDR3 comprises 14 residues. Trimming took 2 bases from V and 9 from J, leaving 16 bases between them. The germline V gene has CDR1 GTSNPN and CDR2 SVGIG (reference sequence). CDR3: CAWSWGRGKQKLFF. CDR3 nucleotide sequence: TGTGCCTGGAGTTGGGGAAGGGGGAAGCAAAAACTGTTTTTT.

The chain couples TRBV18 to TRBJ1-2, with D perhaps TRBD1 (6 bases). Trimming pared 0 bases from V and 8 bases from J, leaving 13 bases between. Looked up from germline, CDR1 is KGHSH and CDR2 is LQKENI. The CDR3 sequence is 14 residues long. CDR3 sequence: CASSPPSRQAGYTF. The CDR3 coding sequence is TGTGCCAGCTCACCACCCTCCCGACAGGCCGGCTACACCTTC.

This chain connects TRBV7-2 to TRBJ1-1, with 8 bases lining up with TRBD1. Germline loops: CDR1 SGHTA, CDR2 FQGNSA. CDR3 length: 16 amino acids. The V and J ends lost 1 base and 5 bases, in that order; junction bases with no gene match: 9. This CDR3 is CASSLVVRGRGTEAFF. DNA for the CDR3: TGTGCCAGCAGCTTAGTCGTCAGGGGGCGCGGTACTGAAGCTTTCTTT.

The chain combines TRBV7-9 with TRBJ2-5; 13 bases are a match to TRBD2. The V segment lost 6 bases and the J segment 4 bases; nucleotides outside the gene matches: 8. The CDR3 is 16 amino acids. Germline V CDR1 and CDR2: SEHNR, FQNEAQ (reference sequence). In DNA form, the CDR3 reads TGTGCCAGCAGTCCCACTAGCGGGGGGGCCTTAGAGACCCAGTACTTC. Its translation is CASSPTSGGALETQYF.

V and J are TRBV30 and TRBJ1-1; D is unclear. CDR3 length: 15 amino acids. Germline assignment: CDR1 GTSNPN and CDR2 SVGIG (reference sequence). V was cut by 2 bases and J by 0 bases, with 13 bases left in between. The CDR3 nucleotides read TGTGCCTGGAGTCCAATTGCGCCACTGAACACTGAAGCTTTCTTT. Its translation: CAWSPIAPLNTEAFF.

This clone was recorded once. The chain joins TRBV6-5 to TRBJ2-7; D is unclear. Germline V gene data show CDR1 as MNHEY and CDR2 as SVGAGI. V was trimmed by 4 bases and J by 2 bases, leaving 12 bases between them. The CDR3 has 14 amino acids. The CDR3 DNA follows: TGTGCCAGCAGTTCACGCCTCGCGACCTACGAGCAGTACTTC. Translated, it gives CASSSRLATYEQYF.

The chain uses TRBV5-4 and TRBJ2-5, with D perhaps matching TRBD1 (7 bases). Germline loops: CDR1 SGHNT, CDR2 YYREEE (reference sequence). Trimming removed 4 bases from V and 5 bases from J, with 18 bases in between. The CDR3 contains 15 residues. The CDR3 reads CASSVGGQQKETQYF. The CDR3 DNA follows: TGTGCCAGCAGCGTCGGGGGACAGCAAAAGGAGACCCAGTACTTC.

This chain joins TRBV4-3 and TRBJ2-2, with TRBD1 as a possible D gene (6 bases). Trimming stripped 1 base from V and 6 bases from J, with 18 bases between. Germline CDR1 LGHNA, CDR2 YSLEER. This CDR3 has 17 amino acids. This chain's CDR3 is CASSQVLGQQGAGELFF. The CDR3 coding sequence is TGCGCCAGCAGCCAAGTACTTGGGCAACAGGGAGCCGGGGAGCTGTTTTTT.